Each of the 3 T cell receptor beta chains below was sequenced from the same sample in a study of cytomegalovirus exposure and HLA in healthy donors. TCRdb's copy holds only in-frame clones and misses some; the assay was immunoSEQ multiplex PCR. The sample lists about 330,000 clones, around 86% occurring once. The material sequenced was PBMCs. Every receptor here comes from a woman in her late teens or twenties in good health and CMV-seronegative.

V is TRBV6-1 and J is TRBJ1-2; D ambiguous. Germline CDR1 is MNHNS and CDR2 is SASEGT. This CDR3 is built from 16 residues. The V and J ends lost 4 bases and 1 base respectively, with 16 bases between them. The CDR3 spells CASSGSQTNLNYGYTF. DNA of the CDR3: TGTGCCAGCAGTGGATCCCAGACTAATCTTAACTATGGCTACACCTTC.

This clone showed up just once. This chain uses TRBV27 with TRBJ2-1; D might be TRBD2 (5 bases). The V gene's germline CDR1 is MNHEY and CDR2 SMNVEV (reference sequence). CDR3 size: 14 residues. Deletions cut 4 bases from V and 4 bases from J, with 11 bases between. This chain's CDR3 is CASSSEAFYNEQFF. Here the CDR3 DNA reads TGTGCCAGCAGTTCGGAGGCGTTTTACAATGAGCAGTTCTTC.

This clone was observed once. The genes are TRBV5-1 and TRBJ2-5; 16 bases align to TRBD2. With 4 bases clipped from V and 5 bases from J, the junction kept 5 bases outside the gene matches. There are 16 residues in the CDR3. The V gene's germline CDR1 is SGHRS and CDR2 YFSETQ. The CDR3 DNA is TGCGCCAGCAGCGCGGGACTAGCGGGAGGGGAGGAGACCCAGTACTTC. This encodes CASSAGLAGGEETQYF.